Listed below are T cell receptor beta chains from one sample, sequenced in a study of early T cells in non-severe SARS-CoV-2 infection. One entry per CDR3 protein results from TCRdb running MiXCR on the 5' RACE reads. The sample lists 75,000 to 90,000 distinct CDR3 sequences; roughly 10% were seen once. The sample in question was whole blood, obtained at baseline. The receptors here all came from an adult who was a healthcare worker with PCR-confirmed SARS-CoV-2 infection or an uninfected control (not recorded which). CDR3s include the opening cysteine and the closing phenylalanine or tryptophan. The order of the fields is D gene, clone size, J gene, V gene, CDR3 protein, CDR3 DNA. A D gene is named only where the DNA matches it firmly. For some rows the clone size is stated as once, few or many, or as a class when expanded; others skip it.

NA | few | TRBJ2-3 | TRBV4-2 | CASSQQDLQSEIRTDTQYF | TGTGCCAGCAGCCAACAGGACCTGCAAAGCGAGATACGCACAGATACGCAGTATTTT
NA | NA | TRBJ2-5 | TRBV4-2 | CASSQTGSQETQYF | TGTGCCAGCAGCCAAACAGGTTCACAAGAGACCCAGTACTTC
TRBD1 | NA | TRBJ2-1 | TRBV9 | CASSARGQAASNEQFF | TGTGCCAGCAGCGCGCGGGGACAGGCCGCCTCCAATGAGCAGTTCTTC
NA | many | TRBJ2-3 | TRBV9 | CASSLGVLYDTQYF | TGTGCCAGCAGCTTAGGGGTTTTATACGATACGCAGTATTTT
NA | few | TRBJ2-3 | TRBV3-1 | CASSLVGRTTDTQYF | TGTGCCAGCAGCCTAGTGGGTAGGACTACAGATACGCAGTATTTT
TRBD2 | few | TRBJ2-3 | TRBV7-8 | CASSLPGLEATDTQYF | TGTGCCAGCAGCTTGCCGGGACTAGAAGCCACAGATACGCAGTATTTT
TRBD2 | few | TRBJ2-7 | TRBV11-2 | CASSFSLAVSYEQYF | TGTGCCAGCAGCTTCTCACTAGCGGTATCCTACGAGCAGTACTTC
TRBD2 | many | TRBJ2-2 | TRBV11-2 | CASSPIAGSTGELFF | TGTGCCAGCAGCCCTATAGCGGGAAGCACCGGGGAGCTGTTTTTT
TRBD1 | few | TRBJ1-4 | TRBV12-3/TRBV12-4 | CASRPTGGNEKLFF | TGTGCCAGCAGGCCGACAGGGGGCAATGAAAAACTGTTTTTT
NA | NA | TRBJ2-1 | TRBV7-9 | CASGHSSYNEQFF | TGTGCCAGCGGGCACTCCTCCTACAATGAGCAGTTCTTC
TRBD2 | NA | TRBJ2-7 | TRBV4-1 | CASSQDTSGMPGWQYF | TGCGCCAGCAGCCAGGACACTAGCGGGATGCCCGGGTGGCAGTACTTC
TRBD2 | NA | TRBJ2-7 | TRBV24-1 | CATSDTLGRLAGEAYEQYF | TGTGCCACCAGTGACACCCTAGGGAGGCTAGCGGGAGAAGCTTACGAGCAGTACTTC
NA | NA | TRBJ1-5 | TRBV12-3/TRBV12-4 | CASSFVTYGQPQHF | TGTGCCAGCAGTTTTGTAACCTACGGTCAGCCCCAGCATTTT
TRBD1 | many | TRBJ2-1 | TRBV6-1 | CASRNRGPGQGEQFF | TGTGCCAGCAGGAACAGGGGGCCCGGACAAGGGGAGCAGTTCTTC
TRBD2 | once | TRBJ2-3 | TRBV10-3 | CAISGQATSGPTDTQYF | TGTGCCATCAGTGGGCAGGCGACTAGCGGTCCCACAGATACGCAGTATTTT
NA | few | TRBJ2-2 | TRBV12-3/TRBV12-4 | CASSSHTGELFF | TGTGCCAGCAGCTCCCACACCGGGGAGCTGTTTTTT
NA | many | TRBJ1-5 | TRBV27 | CASSLSGGSAPQHF | TGTGCCAGCAGTTTATCAGGGGGATCCGCGCCCCAGCATTTT
NA | many | TRBJ1-2 | TRBV4-1 | CASSQVGGRNYGYTF | TGCGCCAGCAGCCAAGTGGGAGGGAGAAACTATGGCTACACCTTC